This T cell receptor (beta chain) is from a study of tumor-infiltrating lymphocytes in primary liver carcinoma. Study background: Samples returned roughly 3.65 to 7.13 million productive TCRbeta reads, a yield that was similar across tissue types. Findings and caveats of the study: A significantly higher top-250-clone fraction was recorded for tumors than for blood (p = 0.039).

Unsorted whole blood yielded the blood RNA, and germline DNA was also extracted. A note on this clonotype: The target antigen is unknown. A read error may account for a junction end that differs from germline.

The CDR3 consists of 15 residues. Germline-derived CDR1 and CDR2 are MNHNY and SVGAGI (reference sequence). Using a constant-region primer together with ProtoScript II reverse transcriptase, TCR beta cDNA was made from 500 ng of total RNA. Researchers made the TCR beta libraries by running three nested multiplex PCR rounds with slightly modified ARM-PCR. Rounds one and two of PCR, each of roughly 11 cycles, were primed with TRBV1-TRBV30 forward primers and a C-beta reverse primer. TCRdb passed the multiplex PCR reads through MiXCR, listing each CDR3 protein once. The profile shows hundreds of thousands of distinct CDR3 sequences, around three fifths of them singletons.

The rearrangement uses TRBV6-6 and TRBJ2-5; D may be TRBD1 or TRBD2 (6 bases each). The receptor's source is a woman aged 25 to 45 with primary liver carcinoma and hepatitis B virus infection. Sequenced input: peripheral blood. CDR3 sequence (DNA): TGTACCAGCATACACGGAGGGGGGTCCCCCCTAGCCCAGTACTTC. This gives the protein CTSIHGGGSPLAQYF.